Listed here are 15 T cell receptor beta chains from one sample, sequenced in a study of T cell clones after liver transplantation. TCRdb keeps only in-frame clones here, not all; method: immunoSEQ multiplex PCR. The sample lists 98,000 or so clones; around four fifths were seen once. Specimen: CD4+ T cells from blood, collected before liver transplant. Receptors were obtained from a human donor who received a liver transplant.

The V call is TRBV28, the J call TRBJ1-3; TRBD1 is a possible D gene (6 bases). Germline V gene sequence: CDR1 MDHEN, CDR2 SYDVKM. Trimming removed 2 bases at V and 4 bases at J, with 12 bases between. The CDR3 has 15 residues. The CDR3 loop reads CASSLGDTTGNTIYF. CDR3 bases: TGTGCCAGCAGTTTAGGGGACACAACGGGAAACACCATATATTTT.

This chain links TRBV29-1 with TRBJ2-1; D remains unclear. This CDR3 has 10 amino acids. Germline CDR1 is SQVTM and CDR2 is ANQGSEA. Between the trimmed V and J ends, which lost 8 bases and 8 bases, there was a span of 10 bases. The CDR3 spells CSSLIDEQFF. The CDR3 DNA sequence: TGCAGCTCTCTGATTGATGAGCAGTTCTTC.

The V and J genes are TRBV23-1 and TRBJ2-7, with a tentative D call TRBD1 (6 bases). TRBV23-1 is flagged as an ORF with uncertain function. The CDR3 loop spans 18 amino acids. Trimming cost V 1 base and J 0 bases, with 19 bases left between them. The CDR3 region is CASSQFWIRQECSYEQYF. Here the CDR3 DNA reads TGCGCCAGCAGTCAATTCTGGATAAGACAGGAGTGCTCCTACGAGCAGTACTTC.

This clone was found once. Written as DNA, the CDR3 is TGTGCCAGCTGGGGTCTGTCTGAAAATGAGCAGTTCTTC. Translating gives CASWGLSENEQFF. V and J are TRBV28 and TRBJ2-1, with D unresolved. V shed 8 bases and J shed 7 bases, with 15 bases lying between them. The CDR3 length is 13 residues. The germline V gene encodes CDR1 MDHEN and CDR2 SYDVKM.

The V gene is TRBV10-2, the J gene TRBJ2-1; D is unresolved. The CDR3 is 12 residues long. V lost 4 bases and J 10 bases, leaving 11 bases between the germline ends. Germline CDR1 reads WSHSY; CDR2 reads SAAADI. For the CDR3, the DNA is TGCGCCAGCAGTGGGAGAAGCTGGGAGCAGTTCTTC. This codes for CASSGRSWEQFF.

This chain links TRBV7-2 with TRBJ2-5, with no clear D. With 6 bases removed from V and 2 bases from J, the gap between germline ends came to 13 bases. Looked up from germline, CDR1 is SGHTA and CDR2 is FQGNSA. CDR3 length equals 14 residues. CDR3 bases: TGTGCCAGCAGGGCCTCCCTGAGTCAAGAGACCCAGTACTTC. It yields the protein CASRASLSQETQYF.

The CDR3 DNA is TGTGCCAGCAGCCGAGGACAACGACTCGGGTGCACCTTC. As protein: CASSRGQRLGCTF. The chain employs TRBV7-2 and TRBJ1-2, with D tentatively TRBD1 (5 bases). Germline V gene data show CDR1 as SGHTA and CDR2 as FQGNSA. V lost 5 bases, J lost 13 bases, and 20 bases lay in between. CDR3 length: 13 amino acids.

The CDR3 bases are TGCGCCAGCAGCCTCCGGACAGGGAGCCGCACTGAAGCTTTCTTT. Translated: CASSLRTGSRTEAFF. The rearrangement links TRBV4-1 to TRBJ1-1, with 8 bases identical to TRBD1. The germline gives CDR1 MGHRA, CDR2 YSYEKL. Unmatched junction bases numbered 8, after V lost 4 bases and J lost 4 bases. This CDR3 has 15 amino acids.

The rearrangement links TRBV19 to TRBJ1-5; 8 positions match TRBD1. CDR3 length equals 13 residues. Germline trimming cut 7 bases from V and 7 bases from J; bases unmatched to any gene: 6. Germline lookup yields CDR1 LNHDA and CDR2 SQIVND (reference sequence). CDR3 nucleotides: TGTGCCAGTATGGGACAGGTGTGGCAGCCCCAGCATTTT. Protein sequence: CASMGQVWQPQHF.

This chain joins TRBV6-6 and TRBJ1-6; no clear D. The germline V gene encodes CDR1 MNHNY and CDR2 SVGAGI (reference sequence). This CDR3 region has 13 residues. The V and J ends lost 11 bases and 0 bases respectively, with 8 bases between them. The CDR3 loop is CACSHSYNSPLHF. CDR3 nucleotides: TGTGCCTGTAGTCACTCCTATAATTCACCCCTCCACTTT.

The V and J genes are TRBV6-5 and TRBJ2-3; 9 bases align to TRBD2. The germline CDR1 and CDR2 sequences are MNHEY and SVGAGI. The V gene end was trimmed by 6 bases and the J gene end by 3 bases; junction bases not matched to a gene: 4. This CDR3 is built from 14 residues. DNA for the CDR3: TGTGCCAGCAGCCGACTAGCGGCGACAGATACGCAGTATTTT. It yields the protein CASSRLAATDTQYF.

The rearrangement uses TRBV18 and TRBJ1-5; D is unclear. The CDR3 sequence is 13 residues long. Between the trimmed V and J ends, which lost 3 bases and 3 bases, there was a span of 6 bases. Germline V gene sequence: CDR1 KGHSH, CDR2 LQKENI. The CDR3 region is CASSPATNQPQHF. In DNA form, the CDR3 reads TGTGCCAGCTCACCCGCTACCAATCAGCCCCAGCATTTT.

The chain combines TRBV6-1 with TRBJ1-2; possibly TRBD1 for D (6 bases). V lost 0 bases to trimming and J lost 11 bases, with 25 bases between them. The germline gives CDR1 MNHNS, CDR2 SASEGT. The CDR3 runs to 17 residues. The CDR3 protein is CASSEASFGLPGVGYTF. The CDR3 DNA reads TGTGCCAGCAGTGAAGCGTCTTTTGGTTTGCCAGGGGTGGGGTACACCTTC.

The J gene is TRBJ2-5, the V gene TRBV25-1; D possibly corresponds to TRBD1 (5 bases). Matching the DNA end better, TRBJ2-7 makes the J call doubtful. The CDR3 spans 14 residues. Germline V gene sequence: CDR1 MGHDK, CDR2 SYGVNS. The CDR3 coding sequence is TGTGCCAGCAGTGCCTGGACAACGGCCTACGAGCAGTACTTC. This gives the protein CASSAWTTAYEQYF.

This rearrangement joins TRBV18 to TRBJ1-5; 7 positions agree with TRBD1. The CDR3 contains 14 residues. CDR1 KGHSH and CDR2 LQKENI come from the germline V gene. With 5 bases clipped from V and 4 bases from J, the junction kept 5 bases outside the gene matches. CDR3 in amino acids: CASSSGQRNQPQHF. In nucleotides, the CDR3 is TGTGCCAGCTCATCGGGACAGAGAAATCAGCCCCAGCATTTT.